This entry concerns a single TCR beta chain. This record belongs to a study of blood T cell repertoires in COVID-19. The method was immunoSEQ multiplex PCR; TCRdb's version includes in-frame clones alone and lacks a portion of them. The sample includes about 350,000 clones, 65% to 90% of them seen just once. The CDR3 is 14 amino acids. J was trimmed by 3 bases and V by 6 bases; bases with no gene match: 3. CDR1 is LNHDA, CDR2 SQIVND, per germline (reference sequence). V gene TRBV19 combines with J gene TRBJ1-2; 11 nucleotides line up with TRBD1. The sample was peripheral blood. This TCR was recovered from a woman aged 60-75 years with COVID-19, enrolled during active disease. The CDR3 DNA follows: TGTGCCAGTAGGGGGACAGGGGGAGACTATGGCTACACCTTC. It codes for CASRGTGGDYGYTF.